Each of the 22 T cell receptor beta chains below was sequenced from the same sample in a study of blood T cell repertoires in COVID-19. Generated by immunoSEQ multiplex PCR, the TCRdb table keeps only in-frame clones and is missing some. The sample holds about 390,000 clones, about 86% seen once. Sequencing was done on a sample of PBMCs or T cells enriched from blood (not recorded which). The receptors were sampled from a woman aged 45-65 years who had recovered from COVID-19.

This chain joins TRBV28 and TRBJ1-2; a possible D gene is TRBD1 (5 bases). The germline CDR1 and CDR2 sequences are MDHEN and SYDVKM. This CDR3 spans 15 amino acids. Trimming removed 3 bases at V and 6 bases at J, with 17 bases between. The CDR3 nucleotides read TGTGCCAGCAGTTTTTGGGCTCAGGGTACGAATGGCTACACCTTC. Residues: CASSFWAQGTNGYTF.

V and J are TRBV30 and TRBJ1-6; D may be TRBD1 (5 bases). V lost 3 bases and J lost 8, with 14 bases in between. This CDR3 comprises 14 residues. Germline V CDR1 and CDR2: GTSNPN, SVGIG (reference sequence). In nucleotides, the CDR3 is TGTGCCTGGAGCGCCACGGGGGGTCATTCACCCCTCCACTTT. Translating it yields CAWSATGGHSPLHF. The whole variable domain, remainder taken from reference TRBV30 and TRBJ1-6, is SQTIHQWPATLVQPVGSPLSLECTVEGTSNPNLYWYRQAAGRGLQLLFYSVGIGQISSEVPQNLSASRPQDRQFILSSKKLLLSDSGFYLCAWSATGGHSPLHFGNGTRLTVT.

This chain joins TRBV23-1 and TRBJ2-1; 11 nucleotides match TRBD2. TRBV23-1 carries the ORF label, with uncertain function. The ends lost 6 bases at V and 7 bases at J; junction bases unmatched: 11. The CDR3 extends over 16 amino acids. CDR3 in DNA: TGCGCCAGCAGAGGGACTAGCGGACCTGTAACGAATGAGCAGTTCTTC. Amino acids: CASRGTSGPVTNEQFF.

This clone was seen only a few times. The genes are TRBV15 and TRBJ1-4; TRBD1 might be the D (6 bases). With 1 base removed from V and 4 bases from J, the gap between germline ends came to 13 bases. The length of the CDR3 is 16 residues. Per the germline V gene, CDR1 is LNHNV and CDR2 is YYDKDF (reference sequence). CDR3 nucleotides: TGTGCCACCAGCAGAGGGGGGCAGAACCATAATGAAAAACTGTTTTTT. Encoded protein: CATSRGGQNHNEKLFF.

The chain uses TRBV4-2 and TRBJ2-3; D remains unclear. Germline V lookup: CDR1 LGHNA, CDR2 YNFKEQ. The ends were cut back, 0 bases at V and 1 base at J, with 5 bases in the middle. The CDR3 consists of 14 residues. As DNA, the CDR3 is TGTGCCAGCAGCCAAGAGGGCGGCACAGATACGCAGTATTTT. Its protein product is CASSQEGGTDTQYF.

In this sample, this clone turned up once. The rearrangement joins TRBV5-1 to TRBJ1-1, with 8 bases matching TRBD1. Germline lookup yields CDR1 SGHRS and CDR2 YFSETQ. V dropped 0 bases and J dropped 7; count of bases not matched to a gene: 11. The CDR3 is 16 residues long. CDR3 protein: CASSLALSGGHLEAFF. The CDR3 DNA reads TGCGCCAGCAGCTTGGCTCTGTCAGGGGGCCACCTTGAAGCTTTCTTT.

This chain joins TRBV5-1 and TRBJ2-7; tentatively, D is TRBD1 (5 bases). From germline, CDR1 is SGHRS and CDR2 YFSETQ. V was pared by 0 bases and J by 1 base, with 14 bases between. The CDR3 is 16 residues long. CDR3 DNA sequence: TGCGCCAGCAGCTTGGGGTTCCAGGGCCTATCCTACGAGCAGTACTTC. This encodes CASSLGFQGLSYEQYF. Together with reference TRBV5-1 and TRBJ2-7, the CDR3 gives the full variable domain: KAGVTQTPRYLIKTRGQQVTLSCSPISGHRSVSWYQQTPGQGLQFLFEYFSETQRNKGNFPGRFSGRQFSNSRSEMNVSTLELGDSALYLCASSLGFQGLSYEQYFGPGTRLTVT.

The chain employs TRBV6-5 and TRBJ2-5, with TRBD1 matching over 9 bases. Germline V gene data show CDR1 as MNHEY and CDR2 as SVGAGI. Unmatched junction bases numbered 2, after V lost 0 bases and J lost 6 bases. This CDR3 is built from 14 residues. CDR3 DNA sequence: TGTGCCAGCAGTTACTCGGGACAGGGAAAGACCCAGTACTTC. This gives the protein CASSYSGQGKTQYF.

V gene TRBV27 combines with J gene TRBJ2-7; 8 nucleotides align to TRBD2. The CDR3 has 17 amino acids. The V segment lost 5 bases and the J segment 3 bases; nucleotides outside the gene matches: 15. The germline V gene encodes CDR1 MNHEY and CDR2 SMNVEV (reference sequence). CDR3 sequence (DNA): TGTGCCAGCAGTCCCTTTTTCGGGGGGGGCCGGGGCTACGAGCAGTACTTC. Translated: CASSPFFGGGRGYEQYF.

CDR3 loop: CASSAQAFSGNTIYF. Here the CDR3 DNA reads TGTGCCAGCAGCGCCCAGGCGTTCTCTGGAAACACCATATATTTT. The rearrangement joins TRBV7-8 to TRBJ1-3, with D unclear. Germline CDR1 is SGHVS and CDR2 is FQNEAQ. The V end lost 5 bases, the J end lost 0 bases, and 11 bases lay between the germline ends. The CDR3 consists of 15 residues.

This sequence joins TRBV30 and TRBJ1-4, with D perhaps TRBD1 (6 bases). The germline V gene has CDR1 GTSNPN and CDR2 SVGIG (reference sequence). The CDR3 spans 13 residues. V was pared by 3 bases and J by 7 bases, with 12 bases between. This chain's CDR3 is CAWSTGFREKLFF. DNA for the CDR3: TGTGCCTGGAGCACAGGGTTTCGTGAAAAACTGTTTTTT.

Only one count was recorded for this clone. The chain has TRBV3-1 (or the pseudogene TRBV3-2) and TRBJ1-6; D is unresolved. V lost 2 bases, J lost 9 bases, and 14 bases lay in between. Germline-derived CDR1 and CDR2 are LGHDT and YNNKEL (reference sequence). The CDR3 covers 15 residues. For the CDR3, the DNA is TGTGCCAGCAGCCAAACCTACAAACCAGGTTCACCCCTCCACTTT. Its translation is CASSQTYKPGSPLHF.

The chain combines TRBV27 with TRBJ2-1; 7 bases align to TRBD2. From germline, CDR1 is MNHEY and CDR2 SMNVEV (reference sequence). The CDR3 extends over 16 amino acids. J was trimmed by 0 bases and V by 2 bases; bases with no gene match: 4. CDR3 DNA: TGTGCCAGCAGTTTACGAGCGGGGACCTCCTACAATGAGCAGTTCTTC. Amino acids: CASSLRAGTSYNEQFF.

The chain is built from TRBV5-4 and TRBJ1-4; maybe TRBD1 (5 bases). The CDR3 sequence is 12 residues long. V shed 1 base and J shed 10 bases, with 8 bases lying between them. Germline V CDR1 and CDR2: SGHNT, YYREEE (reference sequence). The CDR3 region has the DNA TGTGCCAGCAGCTTGACCGGGGGAAAACTGTTTTTT. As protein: CASSLTGGKLFF.

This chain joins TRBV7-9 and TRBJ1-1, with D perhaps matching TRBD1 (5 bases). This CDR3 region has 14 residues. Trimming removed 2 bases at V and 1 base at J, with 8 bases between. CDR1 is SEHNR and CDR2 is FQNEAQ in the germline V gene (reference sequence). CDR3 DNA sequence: TGTGCCAGCAGCTTAACCAGGGAGAACACTGAAGCTTTCTTT. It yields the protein CASSLTRENTEAFF. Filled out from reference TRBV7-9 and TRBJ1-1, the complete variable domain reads DTGVSQNPRHKITKRGQNVTFRCDPISEHNRLYWYRQTLGQGPEFLTYFQNEAQLEKSRLLSDRFSAERPKGSFSTLEIQRTEQGDSAMYLCASSLTRENTEAFFGQGTRLTVV.

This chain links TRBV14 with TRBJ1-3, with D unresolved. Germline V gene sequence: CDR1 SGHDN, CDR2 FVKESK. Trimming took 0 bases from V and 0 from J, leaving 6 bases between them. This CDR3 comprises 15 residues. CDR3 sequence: CASSQDPSSGNTIYF. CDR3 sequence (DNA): TGTGCCAGCAGCCAAGACCCCAGCTCTGGAAACACCATATATTTT.

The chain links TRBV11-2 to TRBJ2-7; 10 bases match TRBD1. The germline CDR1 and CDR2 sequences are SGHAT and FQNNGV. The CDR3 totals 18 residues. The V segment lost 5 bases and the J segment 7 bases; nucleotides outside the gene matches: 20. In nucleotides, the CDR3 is TGTGCCAGCAGCCTTACCCCGCCCGGGACAGGGGCTATCTGGGAGCAGTACTTC. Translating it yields CASSLTPPGTGAIWEQYF.

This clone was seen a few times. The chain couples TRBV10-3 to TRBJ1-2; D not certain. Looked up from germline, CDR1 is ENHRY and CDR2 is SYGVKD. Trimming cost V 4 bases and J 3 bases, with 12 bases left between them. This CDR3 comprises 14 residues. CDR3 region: CAISGASGDYGYTF. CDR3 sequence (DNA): TGTGCCATCAGTGGGGCATCCGGGGACTATGGCTACACCTTC.

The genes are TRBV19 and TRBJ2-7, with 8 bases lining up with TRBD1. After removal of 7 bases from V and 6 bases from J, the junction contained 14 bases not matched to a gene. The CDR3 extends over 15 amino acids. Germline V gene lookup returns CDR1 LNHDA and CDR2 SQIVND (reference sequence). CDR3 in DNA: TGTGCCAGTACCCCCGGGACAGGTTTTACGAGCGAGCAGTACTTC. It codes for CASTPGTGFTSEQYF. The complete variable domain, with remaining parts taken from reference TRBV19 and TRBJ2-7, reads DGGITQSPKYLFRKEGQNVTLSCEQNLNHDAMYWYRQDPGQGLRLIYYSQIVNDFQKGDIAEGYSVSREKKESFPLTVTSAQKNPTAFYLCASTPGTGFTSEQYFGPGTRLTVT.

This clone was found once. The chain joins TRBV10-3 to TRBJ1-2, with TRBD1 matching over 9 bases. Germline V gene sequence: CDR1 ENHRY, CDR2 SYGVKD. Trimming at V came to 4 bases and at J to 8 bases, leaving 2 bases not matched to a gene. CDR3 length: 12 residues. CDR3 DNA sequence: TGTGCCATCAGTGCGGACAGGGGCGGCTACACCTTC. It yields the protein CAISADRGGYTF.

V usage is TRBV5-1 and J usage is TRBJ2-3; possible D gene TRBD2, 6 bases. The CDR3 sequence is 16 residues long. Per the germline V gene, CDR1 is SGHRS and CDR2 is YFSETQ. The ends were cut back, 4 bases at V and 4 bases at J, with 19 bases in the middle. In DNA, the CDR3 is TGCGCCAGCAGCCCTCTGACTAGTTTAAGCGCAGATACGCAGTATTTT. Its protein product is CASSPLTSLSADTQYF.

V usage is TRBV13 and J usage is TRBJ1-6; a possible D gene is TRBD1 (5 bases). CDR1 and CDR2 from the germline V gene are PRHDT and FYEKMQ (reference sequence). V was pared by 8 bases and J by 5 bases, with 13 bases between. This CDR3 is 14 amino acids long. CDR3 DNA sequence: TGTGCCAGCGGGTACCGGGGGAATAATTCACCCCTCCACTTT. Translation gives CASGYRGNNSPLHF.